This T cell receptor beta chain was identified in a study of CD8+ T cells in alopecia areata. Reverse transcription of extracted RNA yielded cDNA, which provided the sequencing template. Here immunoSEQ multiplex PCR was the method, and the copy in TCRdb shows in-frame clones only, minus some. The sample gives about 98,000 clones, 40% to 55% of which show up once; roughly 0.79% is in the top ten. Trimming took off 0 bases at V and 10 bases at J, with 16 bases between the two ends. CDR3 size: 15 residues. Germline V gives CDR1 SNHLY, CDR2 FYNNEI. Sequencing used CD4+ T cells sorted from blood. The V call is TRBV2, the J call TRBJ2-1; D uncertain. This TCR came from a human donor with alopecia areata. CDR3 residues: CASSEAPPVVGEQFF. The CDR3 DNA sequence: TGTGCCAGCAGTGAAGCTCCACCAGTTGTTGGAGAGCAGTTCTTC.